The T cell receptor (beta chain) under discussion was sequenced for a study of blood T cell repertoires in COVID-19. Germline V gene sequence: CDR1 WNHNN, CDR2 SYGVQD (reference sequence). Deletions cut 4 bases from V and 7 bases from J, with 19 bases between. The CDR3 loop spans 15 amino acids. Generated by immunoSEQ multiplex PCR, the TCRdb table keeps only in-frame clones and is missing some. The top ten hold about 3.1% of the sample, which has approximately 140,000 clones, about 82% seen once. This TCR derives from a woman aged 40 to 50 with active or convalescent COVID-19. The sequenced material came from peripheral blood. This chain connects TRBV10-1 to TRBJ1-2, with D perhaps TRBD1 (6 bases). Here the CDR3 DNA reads TGCGCCAGCAGTGGGACGACAGGTCGGCGGCCTGGCTACACCTTC. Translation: CASSGTTGRRPGYTF.